This entry lists 5 T cell receptor beta chains sequenced from one sample in a study of T-cell memory formation after mild COVID-19. From the 5' RACE reads, TCRdb called clonotypes with MiXCR, one entry per CDR3 protein. The repertoire consists of 550,000 to 600,000 distinct CDR3 sequences, with 17% occurring once and the leading ten covering roughly 8%. The material sequenced was PBMCs or a T cell subset sorted from them (not recorded which). The receptors were sampled from an adult woman who had mild COVID-19 (a few samples of this study predate the infection). Cell type and time point are not known.

V and J are TRBV12-3 or TRBV12-4 and TRBJ1-4, with 9 bases matching TRBD1. This CDR3 is 16 amino acids long. The J segment lost 1 base and the V segment lost 2 bases, leaving 2 bases of the junction unmatched. Written as DNA, the CDR3 is TGTGCCAGCAGTTTAACAGGGGGCGGAACTAATGAAAAACTGTTTTTT. This gives the protein CASSLTGGGTNEKLFF.

The rearrangement joins TRBV7-3 to TRBJ2-3; D is perhaps TRBD2 (6 bases). The CDR3 loop spans 17 amino acids. With 5 bases removed from V and 4 bases from J, the gap between germline ends came to 22 bases. The germline gives CDR1 SGHTA, CDR2 FQGTGA. Here the CDR3 DNA reads TGTGCCAGCAGCCCTGACCTCGGGCTAGCGACCTCAGATACGCAGTATTTT. As protein: CASSPDLGLATSDTQYF.

This clonotype was seen more than once but under ten times. The V gene is TRBV12-3 or TRBV12-4, the J gene TRBJ2-7, with D maybe TRBD1 (6 bases). The CDR3 is made up of 12 amino acids. V was trimmed by 6 bases and J by 6 bases, leaving 12 bases between them. The CDR3: CASSSQGFEQYF. The CDR3 DNA reads TGTGCCAGCAGCTCCCAGGGGTTCGAGCAGTACTTC.

The chain couples TRBV6-2 or TRBV6-3 to TRBJ1-2, with D tentatively TRBD1 (6 bases). Trimming took off 0 bases at V and 0 bases at J, with 11 bases between the two ends. Germline V gives CDR1 MNHEY, CDR2 SVGEGT. The CDR3 consists of 16 residues. CDR3 sequence reads: CASSYSRRTANYGYTF. DNA for the CDR3: TGTGCCAGCAGTTACTCGAGACGGACAGCTAACTATGGCTACACCTTC.

This clonotype was counted only a few times. This chain joins TRBV15 and TRBJ2-1; D is unresolved. Germline V gene sequence: CDR1 LNHNV, CDR2 YYDKDF (reference sequence). The CDR3 runs 13 residues. V shed 3 bases and J shed 6 bases, with 9 bases lying between them. CDR3: CATSSGWGNEQFF. For the CDR3, the DNA is TGTGCCACCAGCAGTGGATGGGGCAATGAGCAGTTCTTC.